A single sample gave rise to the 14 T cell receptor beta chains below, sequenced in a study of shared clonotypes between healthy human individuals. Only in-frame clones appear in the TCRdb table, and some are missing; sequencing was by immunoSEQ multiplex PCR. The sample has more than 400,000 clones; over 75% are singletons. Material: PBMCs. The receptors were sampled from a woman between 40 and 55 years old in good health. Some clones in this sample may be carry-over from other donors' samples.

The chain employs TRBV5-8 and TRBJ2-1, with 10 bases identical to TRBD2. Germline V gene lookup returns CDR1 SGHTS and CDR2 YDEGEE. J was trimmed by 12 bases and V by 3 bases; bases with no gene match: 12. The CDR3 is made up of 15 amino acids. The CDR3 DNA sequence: TGTGCCAGCAGCTCACGACCTAGGACTAGCGGAACGCAGTTCTTC. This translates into CASSSRPRTSGTQFF.

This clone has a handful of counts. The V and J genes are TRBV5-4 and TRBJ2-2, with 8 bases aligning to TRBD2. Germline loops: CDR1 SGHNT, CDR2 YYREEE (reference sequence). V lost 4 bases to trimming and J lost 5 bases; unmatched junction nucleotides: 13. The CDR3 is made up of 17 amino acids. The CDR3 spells CASSPPGLGSQTGELFF. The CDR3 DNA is TGTGCCAGCAGCCCCCCGGGACTAGGAAGCCAAACCGGGGAGCTGTTTTTT.

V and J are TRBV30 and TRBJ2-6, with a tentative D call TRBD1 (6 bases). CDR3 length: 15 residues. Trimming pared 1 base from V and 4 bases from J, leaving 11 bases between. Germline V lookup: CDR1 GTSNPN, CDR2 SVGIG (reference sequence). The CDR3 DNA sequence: TGTGCCTGGAGTGACACAGGGTCAGGGGCCAACGTCCTGACTTTC. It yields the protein CAWSDTGSGANVLTF.

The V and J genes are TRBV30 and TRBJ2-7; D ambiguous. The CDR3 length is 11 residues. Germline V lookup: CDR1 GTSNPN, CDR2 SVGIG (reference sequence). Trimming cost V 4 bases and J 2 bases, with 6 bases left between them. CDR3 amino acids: CAWIRPYEQYF. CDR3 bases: TGTGCCTGGATACGTCCCTACGAGCAGTACTTC.

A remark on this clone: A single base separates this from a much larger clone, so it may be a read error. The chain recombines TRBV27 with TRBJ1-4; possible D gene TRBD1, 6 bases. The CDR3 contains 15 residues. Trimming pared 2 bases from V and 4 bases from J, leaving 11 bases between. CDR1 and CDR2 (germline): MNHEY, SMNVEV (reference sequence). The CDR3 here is CASSLVGALNEKLFF. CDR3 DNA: TGTGCCAGCAGTTTAGTGGGGGCTCTTAATGAAAAACTGTTTTTT.

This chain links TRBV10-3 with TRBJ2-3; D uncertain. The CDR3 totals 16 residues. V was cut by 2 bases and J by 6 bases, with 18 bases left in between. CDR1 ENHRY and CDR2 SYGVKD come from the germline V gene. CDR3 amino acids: CAISEMRPDLSDTQYF. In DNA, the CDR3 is TGTGCCATCAGTGAGATGCGACCAGACCTTTCGGATACGCAGTATTTT.

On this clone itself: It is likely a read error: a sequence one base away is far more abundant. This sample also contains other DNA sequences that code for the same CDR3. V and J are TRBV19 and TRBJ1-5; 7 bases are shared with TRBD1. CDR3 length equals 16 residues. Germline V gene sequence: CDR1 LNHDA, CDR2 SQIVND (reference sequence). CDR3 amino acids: CASSTNRGFGNQPQHF. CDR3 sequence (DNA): TGTGCCAGCAGTACCAACAGGGGTTTCGGCAATCAGCCCCAGCATTTT.

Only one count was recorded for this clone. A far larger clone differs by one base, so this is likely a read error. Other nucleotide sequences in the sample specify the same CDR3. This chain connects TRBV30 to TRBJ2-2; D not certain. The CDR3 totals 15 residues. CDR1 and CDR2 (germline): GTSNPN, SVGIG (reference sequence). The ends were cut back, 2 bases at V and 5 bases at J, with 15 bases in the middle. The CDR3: CAWSRPATITGELFF. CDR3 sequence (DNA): TGTGCCTGGAGTCGGCCAGCGACCATAACCGGGGAGCTGTTTTTT.

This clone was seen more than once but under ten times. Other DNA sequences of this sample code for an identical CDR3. CDR3 protein: CASSFTGPNTEAFF. The CDR3 DNA sequence: TGTGCCAGCAGCTTTACAGGACCGAACACTGAAGCTTTCTTT. The J gene is TRBJ1-1, the V gene TRBV7-8; D may be TRBD1 (5 bases). V dropped 3 bases and J dropped 1 base, with 9 bases sitting between them. Germline CDR1 reads SGHVS; CDR2 reads FQNEAQ. The CDR3 is made up of 14 amino acids.

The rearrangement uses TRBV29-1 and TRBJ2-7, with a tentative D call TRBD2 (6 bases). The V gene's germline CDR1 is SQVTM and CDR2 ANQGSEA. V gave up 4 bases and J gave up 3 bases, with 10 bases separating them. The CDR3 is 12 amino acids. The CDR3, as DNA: TGCAGCGTTGCCCCTAGCGTCTACGAGCAGTACTTC. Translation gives CSVAPSVYEQYF.

CDR3: CASSWGLAGDTGELFF. CDR3 coding DNA: TGCGCCAGCAGCTGGGGACTAGCGGGAGACACCGGGGAGCTGTTTTTT. The rearrangement links TRBV5-1 to TRBJ2-2; 14 nucleotides agree with TRBD2. Germline V lookup: CDR1 SGHRS, CDR2 YFSETQ. J lost 3 bases, V lost 3 bases, and 1 base had no gene match. The CDR3 extends over 16 amino acids.

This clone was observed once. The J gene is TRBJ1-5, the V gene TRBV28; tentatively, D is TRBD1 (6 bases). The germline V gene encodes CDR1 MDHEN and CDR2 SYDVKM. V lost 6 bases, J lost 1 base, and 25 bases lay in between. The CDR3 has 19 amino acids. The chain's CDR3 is CASSLPAEGGEGSNQPQHF. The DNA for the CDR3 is TGTGCCAGCAGCCTGCCCGCCGAGGGGGGTGAAGGAAGCAATCAGCCCCAGCATTTT.

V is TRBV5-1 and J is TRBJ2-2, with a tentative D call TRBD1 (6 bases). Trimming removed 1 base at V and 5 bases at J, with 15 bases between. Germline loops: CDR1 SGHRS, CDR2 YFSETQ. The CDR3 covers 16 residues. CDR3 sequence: CASSLNYGQITGELFF. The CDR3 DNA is TGCGCCAGCAGCTTGAATTATGGACAGATAACCGGGGAGCTGTTTTTT.

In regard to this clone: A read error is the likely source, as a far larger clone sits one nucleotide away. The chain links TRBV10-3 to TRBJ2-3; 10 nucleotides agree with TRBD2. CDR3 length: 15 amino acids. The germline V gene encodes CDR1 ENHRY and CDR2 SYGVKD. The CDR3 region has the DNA TGTGCCATCAGTCTAGCGGGAGAAGGCACAGATGCGCAGTATTTT. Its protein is CAISLAGEGTDAQYF.